The TCR beta chain described here comes from a study of T cells after yellow fever vaccination. This CDR3 region has 13 residues. Trimming left V 4 bases short and J 3 bases short, with 9 bases between. Germline V gene lookup returns CDR1 SGHRS and CDR2 YFSETQ. Template-switching 5'RACE yielded the TCR cDNA; a universal primer site and UMIs were added in the process. In TCRdb, the 5' RACE reads were re-called with MiXCR into one record per CDR3 protein. Of some 350,000 distinct CDR3 sequences listed, roughly 12% are singletons. Notes on the study in general: Among all clonotypes, a small share was observed in both CD4 and CD8 compartments.

This clonotype was recorded at least ten times. Its antigen is unknown. This clonotype originated in a man younger than 35 who received the YFV17D yellow fever vaccine. This specimen was PBMCs, taken on the day of the first yellow fever vaccination. This sequence joins TRBV5-1 and TRBJ2-3; D possibly corresponds to TRBD2 (6 bases). CDR3 sequence reads: CASSRGVTDTQYF. The DNA of the CDR3 is TGCGCCAGCAGCCGCGGGGTGACAGATACGCAGTATTTT.